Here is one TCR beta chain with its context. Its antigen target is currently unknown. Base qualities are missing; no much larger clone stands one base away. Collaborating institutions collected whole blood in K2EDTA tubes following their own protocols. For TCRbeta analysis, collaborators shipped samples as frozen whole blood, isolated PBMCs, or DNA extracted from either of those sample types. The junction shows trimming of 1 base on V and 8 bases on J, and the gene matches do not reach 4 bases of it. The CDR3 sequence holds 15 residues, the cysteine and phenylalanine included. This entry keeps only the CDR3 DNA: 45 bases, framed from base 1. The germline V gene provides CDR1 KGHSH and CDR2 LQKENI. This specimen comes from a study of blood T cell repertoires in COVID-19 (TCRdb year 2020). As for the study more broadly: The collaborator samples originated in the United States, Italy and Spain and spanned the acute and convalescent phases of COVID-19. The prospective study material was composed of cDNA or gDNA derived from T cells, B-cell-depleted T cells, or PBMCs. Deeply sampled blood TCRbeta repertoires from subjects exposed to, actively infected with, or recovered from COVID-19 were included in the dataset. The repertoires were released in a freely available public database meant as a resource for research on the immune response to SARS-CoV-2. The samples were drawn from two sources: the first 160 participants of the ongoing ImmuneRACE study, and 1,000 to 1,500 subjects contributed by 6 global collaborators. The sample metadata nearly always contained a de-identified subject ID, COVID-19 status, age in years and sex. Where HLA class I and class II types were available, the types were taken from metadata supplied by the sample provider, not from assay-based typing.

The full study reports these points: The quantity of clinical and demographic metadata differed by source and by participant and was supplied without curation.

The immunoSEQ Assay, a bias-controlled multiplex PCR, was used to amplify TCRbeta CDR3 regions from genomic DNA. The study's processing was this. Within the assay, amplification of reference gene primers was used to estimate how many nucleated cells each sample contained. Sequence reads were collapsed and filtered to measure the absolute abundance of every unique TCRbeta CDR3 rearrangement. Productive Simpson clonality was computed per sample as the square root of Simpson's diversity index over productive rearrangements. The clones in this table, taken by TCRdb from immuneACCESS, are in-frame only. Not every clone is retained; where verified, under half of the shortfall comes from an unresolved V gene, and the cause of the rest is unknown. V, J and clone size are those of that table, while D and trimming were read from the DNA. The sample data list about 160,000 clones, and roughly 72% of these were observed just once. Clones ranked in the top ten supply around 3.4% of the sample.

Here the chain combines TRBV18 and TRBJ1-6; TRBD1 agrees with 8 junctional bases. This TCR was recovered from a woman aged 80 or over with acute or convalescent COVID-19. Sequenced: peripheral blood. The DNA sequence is TGTGCCAGCTCACCACGCAGGGGGCTGGATTCACCCCTCCACTTT. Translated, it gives CASSPRRGLDSPLHF.